This paragraph covers one T cell receptor beta chain sequence. The antigen is not known. This sample is drawn from a study of cytomegalovirus exposure and HLA in healthy donors. Broader study findings: Later work associated roughly 17,000 TCR beta sequences with HLA alleles at 0.05 false discovery rate.

PCR used 60 Vbeta primers and 13 Jbeta primers. Using immunoSEQ multiplex PCR, the repertoire was profiled, and TCRdb retains in-frame clones only, with some absent. The table includes around 190,000 clones, approximately 85% detected once. The CDR3 length is 17 residues. Germline V lookup: CDR1 SGHRS, CDR2 YFSETQ. Trimming stripped 1 base from V and 0 bases from J, with 11 bases between. Specimen: PBMCs. V and J are TRBV5-1 and TRBJ2-6; D call uncertain. This TCR was recovered from a woman between 45 and 65 years old in good health and CMV-seronegative. The CDR3 sequence is CASSLWAAPSGANVLTF. Here the CDR3 DNA reads TGCGCCAGCAGCTTGTGGGCAGCCCCCTCTGGGGCCAACGTCCTGACTTTC.